This T cell receptor beta chain was observed in a study of blood T cells in healthy people across ages. This clonotype was picked up a small number of times. Its antigen is unknown. Study-wide points: Naive CD4+ cell counts and diversity both ran higher in long-lived than in aged donors.

Per germline, CDR1 MNHNY and CDR2 SVGAGI (reference sequence). The CDR3 totals 15 residues. V shed 7 bases and J shed 5 bases, with 20 bases lying between them. Using a J-beta primer mix together with a sample-barcoded 5' primer, a second PCR was run for about 6 to 12 cycles. MiXCR was run by TCRdb on the 5' RACE reads, yielding one entry per CDR3 protein. The table has 900,000 to 950,000 distinct CDR3 sequences, roughly 29% seen once. These data were likewise used in another study, on T cells of mothers and their children. That report notes: Samples were provided by three healthy Caucasian mothers and their six children.

The sequence came from a woman between 40 and 50 years old in good health. The V gene is TRBV6-6, the J gene TRBJ1-1; D possibly corresponds to TRBD1 (6 bases). The sequencing input was blood. The CDR3 nucleotides read TGTGCCAGCACCGAAAGGGGGGGCGGTGGGACTGAAGCTTTCTTT. Its protein product is CASTERGGGGTEAFF.